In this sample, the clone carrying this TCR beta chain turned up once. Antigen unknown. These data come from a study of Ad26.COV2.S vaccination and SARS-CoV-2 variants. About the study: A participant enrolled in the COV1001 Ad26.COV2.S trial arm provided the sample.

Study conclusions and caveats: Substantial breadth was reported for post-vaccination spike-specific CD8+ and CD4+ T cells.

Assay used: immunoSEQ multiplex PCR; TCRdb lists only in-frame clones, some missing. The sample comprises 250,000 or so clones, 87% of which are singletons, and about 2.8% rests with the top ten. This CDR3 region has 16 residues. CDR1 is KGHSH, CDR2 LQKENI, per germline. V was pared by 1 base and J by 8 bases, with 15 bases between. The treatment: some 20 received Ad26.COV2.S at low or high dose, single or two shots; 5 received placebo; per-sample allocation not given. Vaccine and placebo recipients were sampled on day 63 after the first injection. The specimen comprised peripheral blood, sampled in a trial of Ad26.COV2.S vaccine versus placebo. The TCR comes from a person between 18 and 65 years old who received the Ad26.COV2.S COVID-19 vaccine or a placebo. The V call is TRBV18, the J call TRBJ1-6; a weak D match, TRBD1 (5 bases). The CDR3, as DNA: TGTGCCAGCTCACCACAGGGACCTCAGTCCCATTCACCCCTCCACTTT. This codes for CASSPQGPQSHSPLHF. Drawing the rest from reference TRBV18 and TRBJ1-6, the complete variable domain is NAGVMQNPRHLVRRRGQEARLRCSPMKGHSHVYWYRQLPEEGLKFMVYLQKENIIDESGMPKERFSAEFPKEGPSILRIQQVVRGDSAAYFCASSPQGPQSHSPLHFGNGTRLTVT.